Listed here are 24 T cell receptor beta chains from one sample, sequenced in a study of T cells in localized non-small cell lung cancer. The repertoire was sequenced with immunoSEQ multiplex PCR; TCRdb's copy has only in-frame clones and lacks some. The sample contains over 10,000 clones, more than 70% of which appear only once. Source: peripheral blood, taken before any cancer treatment. These receptor sequences come from a male donor at least 60 years old with stage III lung adenocarcinoma.

This chain links TRBV5-1 with TRBJ2-7; tentatively, D is TRBD2 (6 bases). In germline, CDR1 is SGHRS, CDR2 YFSETQ. This CDR3 comprises 14 residues. The V and J ends lost 4 bases and 4 bases respectively, with 15 bases between them. CDR3 nucleotides: TGCGCCAGCAGCGTAGACTCCGGGGGTTACGAGCAGTACTTC. Protein product: CASSVDSGGYEQYF.

Written as DNA, the CDR3 is TGCGCCAGCAGCCAAGATCGGTCGTCAGCAACCTACGAGCAGTACTTC. It is translated as CASSQDRSSATYEQYF. The chain joins TRBV4-1 to TRBJ2-7; no reliable D call. V lost 0 bases and J 2 bases, leaving 14 bases between the germline ends. The CDR3 loop spans 16 amino acids. The V gene's germline CDR1 is MGHRA and CDR2 YSYEKL.

The genes are TRBV19 and TRBJ1-1; perhaps TRBD1 as D (5 bases). The CDR3 runs 16 residues. Germline CDR1 is LNHDA and CDR2 is SQIVND (reference sequence). The ends were cut back, 3 bases at V and 2 bases at J, with 16 bases in the middle. The CDR3 DNA reads TGTGCCAGTAGTATTTTCCCCAGGGAAGAAAACACTGAAGCTTTCTTT. It encodes CASSIFPREENTEAFF.

The V gene is TRBV7-7, the J gene TRBJ2-7, with TRBD1 identical over 8 bases. V gave up 0 bases and J gave up 4 bases; unmatched junction bases: 5. The length of the CDR3 is 15 residues. Germline V gene lookup returns CDR1 SSHAT and CDR2 FNYEAQ (reference sequence). CDR3 residues: CASSLARGQQYEQYF. The CDR3 region has the DNA TGTGCCAGCAGCTTAGCCAGGGGGCAACAGTACGAGCAGTACTTC.

The chain joins TRBV11-2 to TRBJ1-6, with D unresolved. Germline CDR1 and CDR2: SGHAT and FQNNGV. Trimming took off 5 bases at V and 7 bases at J, with 12 bases between the two ends. This CDR3 region has 14 residues. The CDR3 here is CASSPNPRNSPLHF. In DNA form, the CDR3 reads TGTGCCAGCAGCCCTAACCCAAGGAATTCACCCCTCCACTTT.

This clone came up once. This chain links TRBV6-5 with TRBJ1-1; 9 bases fit TRBD1. The germline V gene has CDR1 MNHEY and CDR2 SVGAGI. The CDR3 extends over 13 amino acids. V was clipped by 7 bases and J by 5 bases; unmatched bases: 5. As DNA, the CDR3 is TGTGCCAGCACCGTGGACAGGGGAACTGAAGCTTTCTTT. Translated: CASTVDRGTEAFF.

The rearrangement joins TRBV18 to TRBJ2-3; D remains unclear. There are 14 residues in the CDR3. V lost 5 bases to trimming and J lost 1 base, with 10 bases between them. Germline V gene data show CDR1 as KGHSH and CDR2 as LQKENI. The CDR3 sequence: CASSGSAGTDTQYF. CDR3 DNA: TGTGCCAGCTCAGGGTCGGCGGGCACAGATACGCAGTATTTT. The full variable domain, in which reference TRBV18 and TRBJ2-3 provide the parts outside the CDR3, is NAGVMQNPRHLVRRRGQEARLRCSPMKGHSHVYWYRQLPEEGLKFMVYLQKENIIDESGMPKERFSAEFPKEGPSILRIQQVVRGDSAAYFCASSGSAGTDTQYFGPGTRLTVL.

The chain carries TRBV15 and TRBJ2-6; a possible D gene is TRBD1 (6 bases). The CDR3 has 21 residues. CDR1 and CDR2 (germline): LNHNV, YYDKDF (reference sequence). V was pared by 8 bases and J by 0 bases, with 29 bases between. Here the CDR3 reads CATVQRPPTGSAFSGANVLTF. The CDR3 nucleotides read TGTGCCACCGTTCAGCGCCCCCCTACAGGGTCCGCCTTCTCTGGGGCCAACGTCCTGACTTTC.

This clone was observed a handful of times. The V and J genes are TRBV6-1 and TRBJ1-5; 7 nucleotides match TRBD1. The V segment lost 2 bases and the J segment 8 bases; nucleotides outside the gene matches: 15. Germline V gene lookup returns CDR1 MNHNS and CDR2 SASEGT. CDR3 length equals 17 residues. The CDR3 loop reads CASSESLSSTGAKPQHF. CDR3 sequence (DNA): TGTGCCAGCAGTGAAAGTCTTTCAAGCACAGGGGCTAAGCCCCAGCATTTT.

The chain employs TRBV7-9 and TRBJ1-2; 7 nucleotides align to TRBD1. V gave up 1 base and J gave up 4 bases; unmatched junction bases: 3. The length of the CDR3 is 14 residues. CDR1 is SEHNR and CDR2 is FQNEAQ in the germline V gene (reference sequence). The CDR3 region has the DNA TGTGCCAGCAGCTTAGGACAGGGTGGCTATGGCTACACCTTC. Encoded protein: CASSLGQGGYGYTF.

The chain links TRBV6-1 to TRBJ1-5; a weak D match, TRBD1 (5 bases). V was clipped by 6 bases and J by 2 bases, with 11 bases between them. This CDR3 is built from 14 residues. CDR1 MNHNS and CDR2 SASEGT come from the germline V gene. The CDR3, as DNA: TGTGCCAGCAGGCCTCGGGACGGCAATCAGCCCCAGCATTTT. It specifies CASRPRDGNQPQHF.

The chain links TRBV30 to TRBJ1-6, with D perhaps matching TRBD1 (6 bases). The CDR3 length is 15 residues. The V gene lost 8 bases and the J gene lost 7 bases, with 21 bases spanning the gap. Germline V CDR1 and CDR2: GTSNPN, SVGIG (reference sequence). This CDR3 is CALNRALGGNSPLHF. The CDR3 bases are TGTGCCCTTAACAGGGCCCTGGGGGGCAATTCACCCCTCCACTTT. The full variable domain, in which reference TRBV30 and TRBJ1-6 provide the parts outside the CDR3, is SQTIHQWPATLVQPVGSPLSLECTVEGTSNPNLYWYRQAAGRGLQLLFYSVGIGQISSEVPQNLSASRPQDRQFILSSKKLLLSDSGFYLCALNRALGGNSPLHFGNGTRLTVT.

The chain has TRBV6-5 and TRBJ1-1, with 7 bases fitting TRBD1. Looked up from germline, CDR1 is MNHEY and CDR2 is SVGAGI. J was trimmed by 4 bases and V by 6 bases; bases with no gene match: 8. This CDR3 has 14 amino acids. The chain's CDR3 is CASSRQGGTTEAFF. The DNA for the CDR3 is TGTGCCAGCAGCCGACAGGGAGGAACCACTGAAGCTTTCTTT.

V and J are TRBV28 and TRBJ2-7; D gene uncertain. The V gene lost 9 bases and the J gene lost 3 bases, with 18 bases spanning the gap. The CDR3 sequence is 14 residues long. Per the germline V gene, CDR1 is MDHEN and CDR2 is SYDVKM. The CDR3 sequence: CASGLAGTNYEQYF. DNA for the CDR3: TGTGCCAGTGGGTTGGCAGGAACGAACTACGAGCAGTACTTC.

This chain uses TRBV5-4 with TRBJ2-3; tentatively, D is TRBD1 or TRBD2 (6 bases each). The CDR3 spans 13 residues. Germline V CDR1 and CDR2: SGHNT, YYREEE (reference sequence). V lost 4 bases and J lost 6, with 12 bases in between. Here the CDR3 DNA reads TGTGCCAGCAGCATCGGGGGCGGGGATACGCAGTATTTT. It is translated as CASSIGGGDTQYF. Based on the CDR3 plus reference TRBV5-4 and TRBJ2-3, the full variable domain is ETGVTQSPTHLIKTRGQQVTLRCSSQSGHNTVSWYQQALGQGPQFIFQYYREEENGRGNFPPRFSGLQFPNYSSELNVNALELDDSALYLCASSIGGGDTQYFGPGTRLTVL.

The chain recombines TRBV4-1 with TRBJ2-3; the match to TRBD2 covers 11 bases. Trimming cost V 1 base and J 7 bases; bases outside gene matches: 16. Germline values: CDR1 MGHRA, CDR2 YSYEKL. This CDR3 comprises 19 residues. The CDR3 is CASSQAPVVVAGGIYTQYF. The DNA for the CDR3 is TGCGCCAGCAGCCAAGCCCCCGTGGTCGTAGCGGGAGGGATTTATACGCAGTATTTT.

The CDR3 loop reads CAWSPGTGGMSDTQYF. For the CDR3, the DNA is TGTGCCTGGAGCCCCGGGACAGGGGGAATGTCAGATACGCAGTATTTT. This rearrangement joins TRBV30 to TRBJ2-3, with TRBD1 matching 11 bases. After removal of 3 bases from V and 4 bases from J, the junction contained 9 bases not matched to a gene. Germline V gene lookup returns CDR1 GTSNPN and CDR2 SVGIG (reference sequence). CDR3 length equals 16 residues.

This chain uses TRBV7-2 with TRBJ1-2; D ambiguous. Germline CDR1 SGHTA, CDR2 FQGNSA. The CDR3 totals 15 residues. V shed 2 bases and J shed 0 bases, with 10 bases lying between them. The CDR3 DNA is TGTGCCAGCAGCTTATCCAGGACCGCTAACTATGGCTACACCTTC. It encodes CASSLSRTANYGYTF.

V usage is TRBV5-4 and J usage is TRBJ2-1; D perhaps matches TRBD1 (5 bases). Germline V gene data show CDR1 as SGHNT and CDR2 as YYREEE (reference sequence). V was shortened by 4 bases and J by 0 bases, with 11 bases between the two germline ends. This CDR3 is 15 amino acids long. The CDR3 nucleotides read TGTGCCAGCAGCCTCAGGGTTAGCTCCTACAATGAGCAGTTCTTC. Translation gives CASSLRVSSYNEQFF. The variable domain in full, with the rest retrieved from reference TRBV5-4 and TRBJ2-1, is ETGVTQSPTHLIKTRGQQVTLRCSSQSGHNTVSWYQQALGQGPQFIFQYYREEENGRGNFPPRFSGLQFPNYSSELNVNALELDDSALYLCASSLRVSSYNEQFFGPGTRLTVL.

The chain carries TRBV5-1 and TRBJ1-3; D is unclear. The CDR3 has 14 amino acids. CDR1 is SGHRS, CDR2 YFSETQ, per germline. The ends were cut back, 1 base at V and 4 bases at J, with 9 bases in the middle. The CDR3 sequence is CASSLSGSGNTIYF. The CDR3 DNA is TGCGCCAGCAGCTTGTCGGGTTCCGGAAACACCATATATTTT.

V usage is TRBV6-5 and J usage is TRBJ2-7; 7 nucleotides line up with TRBD2. Trimming removed 6 bases from V and 5 bases from J; junction bases left unmatched: 7. This CDR3 has 13 amino acids. Germline V gene data show CDR1 as MNHEY and CDR2 as SVGAGI. The CDR3 DNA follows: TGTGCCAGCAGGAGGGAGGGAGCCCACGAGCAGTACTTC. Its protein is CASRREGAHEQYF.

The gene calls are TRBV4-1 and TRBJ1-2; D is unclear. The CDR3 is made up of 17 amino acids. Germline V gives CDR1 MGHRA, CDR2 YSYEKL. V was cut by 1 base and J by 8 bases, with 23 bases left in between. The DNA of the CDR3 is TGCGCCAGCAGCCAAGGCCCCCGGGCAGGCGGGCTGGGGGGCTACACCTTC. Its translation: CASSQGPRAGGLGGYTF.

The chain has TRBV30 and TRBJ1-4; possibly TRBD1 for D (5 bases). Trimming removed 0 bases from V and 10 bases from J, with 9 bases in between. This CDR3 comprises 12 residues. The germline V gene encodes CDR1 GTSNPN and CDR2 SVGIG (reference sequence). DNA for the CDR3: TGTGCCTGGAGTGTTTATGGGGGAAAACTGTTTTTT. Its translation: CAWSVYGGKLFF.

This clone was seen only once. V and J are TRBV5-6 and TRBJ2-5; 8 nucleotides agree with TRBD1. This CDR3 contains 16 residues. Germline trimming cut 0 bases from V and 7 bases from J; bases unmatched to any gene: 11. Germline V gene data show CDR1 as SGHDT and CDR2 as YYEEEE. The CDR3 protein is CASSLEVAGGWGTQYF. In DNA form, the CDR3 reads TGTGCCAGCAGCTTGGAGGTGGCAGGGGGCTGGGGGACCCAGTACTTC.